This paragraph reports one T cell receptor beta chain. No antigen is known for it. Within one base of it there is no much larger clone, and no base qualities were kept. Deletion took 4 bases off V and 2 bases off J, with a span of 8 bases between the germline ends. According to the germline V gene, CDR1 reads MGHDK and CDR2 reads SYGVNS. There are 13 amino acids in the CDR3, from cysteine to phenylalanine inclusive. Solely the CDR3 DNA is kept, with 39 bases framed from the first base. These data come from a study of control samples from healthy donors and cancer patients (dated by TCRdb to the early 2020s). The library came from the immunoSEQ multiplex PCR assay. TCRdb holds this immuneACCESS table with in-frame rearrangements only. Some clones are missing; in checked studies, unresolved V genes explain under half, and the rest has no known cause. For this sample there are more than 45,000 clones; more than 85% appear just once. Around 24% of the sample is taken by the ten largest.

The sample was PBMCs. The clonotype was recovered from a woman aged 45-60 years with head and neck cancer. The chain uses TRBV25-1 and TRBJ2-5; the D gene assignment is ambiguous. At the DNA level, the sequence is TGTGCCAGCAGTGCTCGGACGCAAGAGACCCAGTACTTC. Its protein reads: CASSARTQETQYF.